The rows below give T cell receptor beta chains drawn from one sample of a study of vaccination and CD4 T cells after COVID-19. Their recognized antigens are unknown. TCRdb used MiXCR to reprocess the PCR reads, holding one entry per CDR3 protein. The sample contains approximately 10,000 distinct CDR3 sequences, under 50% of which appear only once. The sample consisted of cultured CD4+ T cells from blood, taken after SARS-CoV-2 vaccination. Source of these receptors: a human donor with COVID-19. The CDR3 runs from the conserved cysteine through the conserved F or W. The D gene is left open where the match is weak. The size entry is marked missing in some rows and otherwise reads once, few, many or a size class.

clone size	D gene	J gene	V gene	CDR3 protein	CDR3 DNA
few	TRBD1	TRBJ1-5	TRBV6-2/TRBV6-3	CASSYTGGQRQPQHF	TGTGCCAGCAGTTACACAGGGGGGCAACGGCAGCCCCAGCATTTT
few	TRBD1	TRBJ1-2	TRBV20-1	CSALEGAMNYGYTF	TGCAGTGCCCTGGAGGGGGCTATGAACTATGGCTACACCTTC
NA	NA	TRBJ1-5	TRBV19	CASSIPRSGVNSNQPQHF	TGTGCCAGTAGTATCCCCAGGAGTGGGGTTAATAGCAATCAGCCCCAGCATTTT
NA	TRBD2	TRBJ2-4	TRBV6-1	CASRPGGGKNIQYF	TGTGCCAGCAGGCCCGGGGGGGGTAAAAACATTCAGTACTTC
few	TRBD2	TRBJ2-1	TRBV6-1	CASSSKAGRTLGRYNEQFF	TGTGCCAGCAGTAGCAAAGCGGGGCGGACCTTGGGGAGGTACAATGAGCAGTTCTTC
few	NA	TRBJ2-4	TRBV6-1	CASSPSLAKNIQYF	TGTGCCAGCAGTCCCAGCCTAGCCAAAAACATTCAGTACTTC
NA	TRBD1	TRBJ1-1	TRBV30	CAWRFQGARDMNTEAFF	TGTGCCTGGAGGTTCCAGGGGGCGAGGGACATGAACACTGAAGCTTTCTTT
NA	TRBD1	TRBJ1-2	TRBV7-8	CASSLRDSRNNRAGGYTF	TGTGCCAGCAGCTTAAGGGACAGCCGTAATAACCGGGCTGGTGGCTACACCTTC
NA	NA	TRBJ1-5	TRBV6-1	CASSQRSPREGQPQHF	TGTGCCAGCAGTCAGCGGTCCCCCAGGGAAGGGCAGCCCCAGCATTTT
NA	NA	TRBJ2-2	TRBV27	CATGLAALYTGELFF	TGTGCCACCGGCTTAGCGGCTCTTTACACCGGGGAGCTGTTTTTT
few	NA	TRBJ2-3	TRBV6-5	CASSSFPRGPQATDTQYF	TGTGCCAGCAGTTCGTTCCCCAGGGGTCCACAGGCCACAGATACGCAGTATTTT
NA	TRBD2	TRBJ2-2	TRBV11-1	CASSLAGRGTGELFF	TGTGCCAGCAGCTTAGCGGGGAGGGGCACCGGGGAGCTGTTTTTT
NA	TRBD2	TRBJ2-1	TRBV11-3	CASSFSTSGVYNEQFF	TGTGCCAGCAGCTTTTCGACTAGCGGGGTATACAATGAGCAGTTCTTC
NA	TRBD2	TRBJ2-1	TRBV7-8	CASSLARGGTNNEQFF	TGTGCCAGCAGCTTAGCCCGGGGGGGCACGAACAATGAGCAGTTCTTC
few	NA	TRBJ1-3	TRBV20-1	CSASAPVTGPSRFGNTIYF	TGCAGTGCTAGCGCCCCGGTTACAGGGCCAAGTAGGTTCGGAAACACCATATATTTT
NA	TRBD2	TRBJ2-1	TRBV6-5	CASSSRLAGDNEQFF	TGTGCCAGCAGTTCCAGACTAGCGGGGGACAATGAGCAGTTCTTC
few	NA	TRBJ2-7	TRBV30	CAWSALREQYF	TGTGCCTGGAGTGCGCTCCGCGAGCAGTACTTC
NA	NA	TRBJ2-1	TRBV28	CASYPGYNEQFF	TGTGCCAGCTATCCGGGCTACAATGAGCAGTTCTTC
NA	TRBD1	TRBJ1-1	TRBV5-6	CASSTGTGALNTEAFF	TGTGCCAGCAGCACCGGGACAGGGGCACTGAACACTGAAGCTTTCTTT
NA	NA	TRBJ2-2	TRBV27	CASSLAPPGSNTGELFF	TGTGCCAGCAGTCTAGCTCCTCCGGGCTCGAACACCGGGGAGCTGTTTTTT
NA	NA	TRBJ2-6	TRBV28	CASSFHSGANVLTF	TGTGCCAGCAGTTTTCACTCTGGGGCCAACGTCCTGACTTTC
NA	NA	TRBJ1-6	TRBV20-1	CSARDWPEGSPLHF	TGCAGTGCTAGAGATTGGCCGGAAGGATCACCCCTCCACTTT
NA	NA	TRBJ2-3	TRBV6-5	CASSYSGGRGFTDTQYF	TGTGCCAGCAGTTACTCGGGGGGCAGGGGGTTCACAGATACGCAGTATTTT
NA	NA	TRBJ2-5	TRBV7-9	CASSLIVETQYF	TGTGCCAGCAGCTTGATTGTTGAGACCCAGTACTTC
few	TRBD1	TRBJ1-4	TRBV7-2	CASSLEDRGKLLSNEKLFF	TGTGCCAGCAGCTTAGAGGACAGGGGCAAGCTTTTGTCTAATGAAAAACTGTTTTTT
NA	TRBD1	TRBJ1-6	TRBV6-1	CASSKDPSTGGNNSPLHF	TGTGCCAGCAGTAAAGACCCCTCCACAGGGGGCAATAATTCACCCCTCCACTTT
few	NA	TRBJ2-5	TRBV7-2	CASSLSSRETQYF	TGTGCCAGCAGCTTATCTAGCAGAGAGACCCAGTACTTC
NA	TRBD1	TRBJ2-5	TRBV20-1	CSAPDRGLRETQYF	TGCAGTGCTCCCGACAGGGGGCTGAGGGAGACCCAGTACTTC
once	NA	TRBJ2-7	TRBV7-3	CASSLTGWQGTGEQYF	TGTGCCAGCAGCTTAACGGGGTGGCAGGGGACCGGCGAGCAGTACTTC
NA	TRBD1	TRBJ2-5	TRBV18	CASSLDRDKTQYF	TGTGCCAGCTCACTCGACAGGGACAAGACCCAGTACTTC
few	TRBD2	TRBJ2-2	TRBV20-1	CSAKGLSGGNTGELFF	TGCAGTGCCAAGGGTCTGAGCGGGGGGAACACCGGGGAGCTGTTTTTT
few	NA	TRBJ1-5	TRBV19	CASRGGNQPQHF	TGTGCCAGTAGGGGCGGCAATCAGCCCCAGCATTTT
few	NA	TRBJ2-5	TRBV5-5	CASSLGARAEETQYF	TGTGCCAGCAGCTTGGGGGCCAGGGCGGAGGAGACCCAGTACTTC
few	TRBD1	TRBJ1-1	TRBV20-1	CSARLGTAYTEAFF	TGCAGTGCCCGGCTAGGGACAGCCTACACTGAAGCTTTCTTT
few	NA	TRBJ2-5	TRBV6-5	CASSYSSLPGETQYF	TGTGCCAGCAGTTACTCGAGTCTCCCTGGGGAGACCCAGTACTTC
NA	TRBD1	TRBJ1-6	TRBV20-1	CSATEGAASNSPLHF	TGCAGTGCTACCGAGGGGGCCGCATCTAATTCACCCCTCCACTTT
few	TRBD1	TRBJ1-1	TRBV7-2	CASSSRQGTRYGIRTEAFF	TGTGCCAGCAGCTCCCGACAGGGAACCCGATATGGGATACGTACTGAAGCTTTCTTT
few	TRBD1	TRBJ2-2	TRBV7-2	CASRRAHGQVGGELFF	TGTGCCAGCAGACGGGCCCATGGACAGGTTGGCGGGGAGCTGTTTTTT
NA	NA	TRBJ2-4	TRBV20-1	CRATSGENIQYF	TGCAGAGCTACTTCAGGGGAAAACATTCAGTACTTC
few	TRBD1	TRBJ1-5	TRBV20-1	CSANRGDNQPQHF	TGCAGTGCTAACAGGGGGGACAATCAGCCCCAGCATTTT